This T cell receptor (beta chain) was profiled in a study of blood T cell repertoires in COVID-19. The germline gives CDR1 SGHTA, CDR2 FQGNSA. V dropped 5 bases and J dropped 8; count of bases not matched to a gene: 15. The CDR3 runs to 17 residues. The protocol was immunoSEQ multiplex PCR, while the TCRdb copy is restricted to in-frame clones and leaves out a portion. The top ten clones hold approximately 2.4% of a sample with 290,000 or so clones, 87% of them seen once. The TCR originated in a man aged 18-30 years with active or convalescent COVID-19. V gene TRBV7-2 combines with J gene TRBJ2-2; TRBD1 matches 9 bases. The sequenced sample was peripheral blood. The CDR3 DNA sequence: TGTGCCAGCAGCCCGAGATTACCGGGACAGGGAATGGGGGAGCTGTTTTTT. Translated, it gives CASSPRLPGQGMGELFF.